Listed here is a single T cell receptor (beta chain). PCR employed 60 Vbeta and 13 Jbeta primers. Assay used: immunoSEQ multiplex PCR; TCRdb lists only in-frame clones, some missing. The sample shows roughly 120,000 clones, about 68% of them seen only once. This entry belongs to a study of cytomegalovirus exposure and HLA in healthy donors. Germline V gives CDR1 MNHEY, CDR2 SMNVEV (reference sequence). The CDR3 has 16 residues. Trimming removed 4 bases from V and 6 bases from J, with 18 bases in between. This chain links TRBV27 with TRBJ2-2; maybe TRBD2 (6 bases). The material sequenced was PBMCs. The source is a woman aged 40 to 49 in good health and CMV-seropositive. CDR3 coding DNA: TGTGCCAGCAGTTACACTTACACTTCTAGCGCCGGGGAGCTGTTTTTT. Protein product: CASSYTYTSSAGELFF.